This TCR beta chain was found in a study of beta chain features in type 1 diabetes. There are 13 residues in the CDR3. Looked up from germline, CDR1 is KGHSH and CDR2 is LQKENI. V shed 6 bases and J 2 bases; nucleotides not matched to a gene: 3. Reverse transcribing all isolated RNA meant expressed TCRB transcripts were sequenced. Libraries were prepared by immunoSEQ multiplex PCR; TCRdb keeps only in-frame clonotypes and omits some of them. The profile covers about 400,000 clones, with around 12% appearing a single time and 0.008% to 0.011% taken by the ten largest. Points on this clone: Its target is unknown.

Study conclusions and caveats: For Type 1 diabetes patients, all four CD4+ subsets carried TCRB CDR3s that were moderately but significantly shorter. For type 1 diabetes patients, VDJ junctions showed fewer insertions and more deletions.

It was via CD45RO/CCR7/CD25/CD127/CD95/CD27 that CD4+ naive, central memory, regulatory and stem cell-like memory cells were sorted. Material for sequencing was naive CD4+ T cells from blood. This TCR came from a woman aged 18 to 35 with type 1 diabetes. J is TRBJ2-5 and V is TRBV18; 7 bases are a match to TRBD1. The CDR3 DNA sequence: TGTGCCAGCTCCCGGGGACAGCAAGAGACCCAGTACTTC. Encoded protein: CASSRGQQETQYF.